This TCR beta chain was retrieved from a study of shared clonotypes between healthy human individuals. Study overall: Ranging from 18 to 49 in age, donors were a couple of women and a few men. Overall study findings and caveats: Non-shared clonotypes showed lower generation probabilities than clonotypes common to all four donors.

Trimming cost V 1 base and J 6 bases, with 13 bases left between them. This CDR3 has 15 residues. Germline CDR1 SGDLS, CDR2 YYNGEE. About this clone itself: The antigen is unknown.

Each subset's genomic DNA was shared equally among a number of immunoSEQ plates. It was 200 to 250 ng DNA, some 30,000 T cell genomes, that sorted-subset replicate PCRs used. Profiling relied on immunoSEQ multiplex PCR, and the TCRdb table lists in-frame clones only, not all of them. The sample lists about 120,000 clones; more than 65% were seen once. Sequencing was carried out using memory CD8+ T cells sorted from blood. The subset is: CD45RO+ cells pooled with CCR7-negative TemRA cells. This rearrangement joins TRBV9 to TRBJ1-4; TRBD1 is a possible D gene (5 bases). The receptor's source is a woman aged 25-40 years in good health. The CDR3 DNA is TGTGCCAGCAGCGTATATGGGGGGATGGATGAAAAACTGTTTTTT. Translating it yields CASSVYGGMDEKLFF. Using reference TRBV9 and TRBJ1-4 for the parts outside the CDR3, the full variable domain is DSGVTQTPKHLITATGQRVTLRCSPRSGDLSVYWYQQSLDQGLQFLIQYYNGEERAKGNILERFSAQQFPDLHSELNLSSLELGDSALYFCASSVYGGMDEKLFFGSGTQLSVL.